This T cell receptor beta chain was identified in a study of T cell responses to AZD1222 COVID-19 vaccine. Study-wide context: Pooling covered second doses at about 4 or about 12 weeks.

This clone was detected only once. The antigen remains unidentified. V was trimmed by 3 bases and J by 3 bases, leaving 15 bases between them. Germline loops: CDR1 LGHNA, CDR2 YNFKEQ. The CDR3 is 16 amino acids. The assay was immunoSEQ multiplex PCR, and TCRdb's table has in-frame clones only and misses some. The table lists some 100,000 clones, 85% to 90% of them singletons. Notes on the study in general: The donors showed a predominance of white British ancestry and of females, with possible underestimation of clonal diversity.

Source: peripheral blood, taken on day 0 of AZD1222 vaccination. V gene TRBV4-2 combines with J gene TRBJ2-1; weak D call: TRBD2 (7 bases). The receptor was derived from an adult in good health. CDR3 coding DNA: TGTGCCAGCAGCCATGAAGGGGGGGGACTCTACAATGAGCAGTTCTTC. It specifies CASSHEGGGLYNEQFF.